This T cell receptor (beta chain) was found in a study of CD8+ T cells in alopecia areata. Stated treatment: oral pan-JAK inhibitor, 5-10 mg twice daily. Isolated RNA was reverse transcribed into cDNA used as the sequencing template. The table came from immunoSEQ multiplex PCR; TCRdb's copy has only in-frame clones and leaves some out. The sample yields more than 130,000 clones, roughly four fifths seen once. Germline CDR1 SQVTM, CDR2 ANQGSEA. CDR3 length equals 20 residues. Trimming took 2 bases from V and 2 from J, leaving 29 bases between them. This clone was seen once. The origin of this receptor is a human donor with alopecia areata. This sequence joins TRBV29-1 and TRBJ2-3, with D possibly being TRBD2 (6 bases). Here the sequenced sample was CD8+ T cells sorted from blood, taken at week 4, from a patient treated with tofacitinib. The CDR3 sequence is CSVELLADGRHRRLTDTQYF. DNA for the CDR3: TGCAGCGTTGAACTATTAGCGGACGGCCGGCACAGGCGCCTCACAGATACGCAGTATTTT.